The 25 T cell receptor beta chains listed next were all sequenced from one sample in a study of response to subunit inactivated influenza vaccine. TCRdb processed the RT-PCR reads anew with MiXCR; each CDR3 protein has one entry. This table has approximately 490,000 distinct CDR3 sequences, approximately 7.2% appearing once. The sequencing used PBMCs from blood, collected roughly 24 months after vaccination. Receptor source: a man aged 50-75 years who received an inactivated influenza vaccine.

This clonotype has more than one count but fewer than ten. The chain employs TRBV5-1 and TRBJ2-3; 8 bases are shared with TRBD2. Germline CDR1 and CDR2: SGHRS and YFSETQ. Losses at the gene ends were 5 bases for V and 5 bases for J; bases not matched to a gene: 7. The CDR3 is made up of 14 amino acids. The CDR3 loop is CASSSREGLDTQYF. The CDR3 DNA sequence: TGCGCCAGCAGTTCCCGGGAGGGCTTAGATACGCAGTATTTT.

This clonotype was counted a few times. This chain links TRBV7-9 with TRBJ1-1; D unclear. Trimming shortened V by 3 bases and J by 1 base, and 12 bases separated the two germline ends. The CDR3 extends over 15 amino acids. Germline V gives CDR1 SEHNR, CDR2 FQNEAQ (reference sequence). CDR3 sequence: CASSFGGISNTEAFF. As DNA, the CDR3 is TGTGCCAGCAGCTTTGGTGGCATCTCGAACACTGAAGCTTTCTTT.

The chain couples TRBV12-3 or TRBV12-4 to TRBJ1-6, with unresolved D. The CDR3 runs to 15 residues. V lost 7 bases and J lost 0, with 10 bases in between. The CDR3 DNA is TGTGCCAGCAAGTCCCAAGGCTCCTATAATTCACCCCTCCACTTT. Translated: CASKSQGSYNSPLHF.

This clonotype has only a few counts. This chain links TRBV7-3 with TRBJ2-7, with 12 positions matching TRBD2. Germline loops: CDR1 SGHTA, CDR2 FQGTGA. The CDR3 has 14 amino acids. The ends lost 5 bases at V and 3 bases at J; junction bases unmatched: 2. This chain's CDR3 is CASSQTSGSYEQYF. The CDR3 DNA reads TGTGCCAGCAGCCAGACTAGCGGGAGCTACGAGCAGTACTTC. The whole variable domain, filled in from reference TRBV7-3 and TRBJ2-7, reads GAGVSQTPSNKVTEKGKYVELRCDPISGHTALYWYRQSLGQGPEFLIYFQGTGAADDSGLPNDRFFAVRPEGSVSTLKIQRTERGDSAVYLCASSQTSGSYEQYFGPGTRLTVT.

This clonotype came up once. Germline is not matched at one junction end, which may reflect a read error. CDR3 in amino acids: CARKPSRTGEEPQYF. The CDR3 nucleotides read TGTGCCAGGAAACCTTCCCGGACAGGGGAAGAGCCCCAGTACTTC. V usage is TRBV6-2 or TRBV6-3 and J usage is TRBJ2-5, with 9 bases that match TRBD1. CDR3 length equals 15 residues. Germline lookup yields CDR1 MNHEY and CDR2 SVGEGT.

Only a few counts were recorded for this clonotype. This chain joins TRBV6-5 and TRBJ1-2, with D perhaps matching TRBD1 (6 bases). Germline values: CDR1 MNHEY, CDR2 SVGAGI. Deletions cut 6 bases from V and 8 bases from J, with 13 bases between. The length of the CDR3 is 12 residues. The chain's CDR3 is CASRSQTGGYTF. The CDR3 DNA follows: TGTGCCAGCAGATCCCAGACAGGAGGCTACACCTTC.

This clonotype was detected ten times or more. J is TRBJ2-5 and V is TRBV12-3 or TRBV12-4, with a weak D call TRBD1 (5 bases). The CDR3 has 15 residues. V dropped 3 bases and J dropped 2 bases, with 13 bases sitting between them. The CDR3 coding sequence is TGTGCCAGCAGTTTTGGATGGGGCGATCAAGAGACCCAGTACTTC. Its translation: CASSFGWGDQETQYF.

CDR3 region: CASSQEGAGIDEQYF. In nucleotides, the CDR3 is TGCGCCAGCAGCCAAGAGGGCGCAGGGATCGACGAGCAGTACTTC. The chain combines TRBV4-1 with TRBJ2-7; TRBD1 is a possible D gene (5 bases). Germline CDR1 is MGHRA and CDR2 is YSYEKL. V lost 0 bases and J lost 5, with 14 bases in between. The CDR3 has 15 amino acids.

This clonotype has at least ten counts. The J gene is TRBJ2-2, the V gene TRBV12-3 or TRBV12-4, with D hard to call. The CDR3 totals 15 residues. V was trimmed by 3 bases and J by 1 base, leaving 9 bases between them. CDR3 DNA: TGTGCCAGCAGTTTTTATGGGGTGAACACCGGGGAGCTGTTTTTT. It is translated as CASSFYGVNTGELFF.

The chain links TRBV5-1 to TRBJ2-3, with D possibly being TRBD2 (6 bases). CDR3 length: 14 residues. Germline CDR1 reads SGHRS; CDR2 reads YFSETQ. Trimming took off 9 bases at V and 2 bases at J, with 16 bases between the two ends. This CDR3 reads CATTPGLYTDTQYF. CDR3 DNA sequence: TGCGCCACCACACCGGGACTCTACACAGATACGCAGTATTTT.

This clonotype was seen more than once but under ten times. This chain uses TRBV7-8 with TRBJ2-3; tentative D call: TRBD2 (5 bases). The V and J ends lost 5 bases and 14 bases respectively, with 17 bases between them. The V gene's germline CDR1 is SGHVS and CDR2 FQNEAQ. This CDR3 contains 12 residues. The DNA for the CDR3 is TGTGCCAGCAGCCAAGAGGCTTCCCTAGCGTATTTT. This encodes CASSQEASLAYF. The variable domain in full, completed from reference TRBV7-8 and TRBJ2-3, reads GAGVSQSPRYKVAKRGQDVALRCDPISGHVSLFWYQQALGQGPEFLTYFQNEAQLDKSGLPSDRFFAERPEGSVSTLKIQRTQQEDSAVYLCASSQEASLAYFGPGTRLTVL.

There are a few counts of this clonotype. V gene TRBV7-3 combines with J gene TRBJ2-5; no reliable D call. The CDR3 extends over 14 amino acids. V gave up 0 bases and J gave up 5 bases, with 10 bases separating them. Per the germline V gene, CDR1 is SGHTA and CDR2 is FQGTGA. Here the CDR3 DNA reads TGTGCCAGCAGCTTAACGCCCCCCTGGGAGACCCAGTACTTC. Translating gives CASSLTPPWETQYF.

Ten or more counts support this clonotype. The rearrangement joins TRBV20-1 to TRBJ1-1; unclear D gene. Germline CDR1 and CDR2: DFQATT and SNEGSKA (reference sequence). The V end was cut by 6 bases, the J end by 4 bases, with 12 bases between. The CDR3 extends over 12 amino acids. CDR3 in DNA: TGCAGTGCCCCGTTGGAGGGCACTGAAGCTTTCTTT. Encoded protein: CSAPLEGTEAFF.

The chain uses TRBV29-1 and TRBJ2-7; tentatively, D is TRBD2 (6 bases). The CDR3 length is 15 residues. Germline lookup yields CDR1 SQVTM and CDR2 ANQGSEA. Trimming cost V 3 bases and J 6 bases, with 21 bases left between them. CDR3 sequence: CSVEGPGLPGGEQYF. DNA for the CDR3: TGCAGCGTTGAGGGGCCGGGACTCCCAGGTGGCGAGCAGTACTTC.

The chain has TRBV6-1 and TRBJ2-7; 8 nucleotides align to TRBD2. V lost 7 bases, J lost 0 bases, and 8 bases stayed unmatched. The CDR3 extends over 15 amino acids. Germline loops: CDR1 MNHNS, CDR2 SASEGT. For the CDR3, the DNA is TGTGCCAGCACCGACGGGGGGGTCCTCTCCTACGAGCAGTACTTC. It encodes CASTDGGVLSYEQYF.

This clonotype was observed many times. The chain employs TRBV28 and TRBJ2-1; D gene uncertain. The CDR3 has 13 amino acids. Germline loops: CDR1 MDHEN, CDR2 SYDVKM. Trimming cost V 3 bases and J 11 bases, with 14 bases left between them. CDR3 sequence reads: CASSFRFGYQQFF. CDR3 sequence (DNA): TGTGCCAGCAGTTTCCGCTTCGGGTACCAGCAGTTCTTC.

This chain joins TRBV7-9 and TRBJ1-1; no clear D gene. This CDR3 comprises 13 residues. Germline CDR1 and CDR2: SEHNR and FQNEAQ (reference sequence). Trimming left V 3 bases short and J 8 bases short, with 13 bases between. The DNA of the CDR3 is TGTGCCAGCAGCTTTGGCGGACCCAGGGAAGCTTTCTTT. Its protein product is CASSFGGPREAFF.

This clonotype was recorded a few times. The chain uses TRBV2 and TRBJ2-5, with D perhaps TRBD2 (6 bases). V was pared by 6 bases and J by 4 bases, with 12 bases between. The CDR3 consists of 13 residues. Germline V gene lookup returns CDR1 SNHLY and CDR2 FYNNEI. The chain's CDR3 is CASRVTSRETQYF. Here the CDR3 DNA reads TGTGCCAGCAGAGTGACTAGTCGAGAGACCCAGTACTTC.

This chain connects TRBV7-2 to TRBJ1-2; a possible D gene is TRBD1 (5 bases). Germline CDR1 and CDR2: SGHTA and FQGNSA. The CDR3 has 15 amino acids. The ends were cut back, 1 base at V and 2 bases at J, with 11 bases in the middle. CDR3 DNA: TGTGCCAGCAGCTTAGGCGGGGACGGAAACTATGGCTACACCTTC. It translates to CASSLGGDGNYGYTF. Full variable domain (remainder filled in from reference TRBV7-2 and TRBJ1-2): GAGVSQSPSNKVTEKGKDVELRCDPISGHTALYWYRQSLGQGLEFLIYFQGNSAPDKSGLPSDRFSAERTGGSVSTLTIQRTQQEDSAVYLCASSLGGDGNYGYTFGSGTRLTVV.

This rearrangement joins TRBV12-3 or TRBV12-4 to TRBJ1-5; tentatively, D is TRBD1 (6 bases). The CDR3 runs to 13 residues. The V end lost 3 bases, the J end lost 8 bases, and 11 bases lay between the germline ends. The CDR3 is CASSFGTLKPQHF. The CDR3, as DNA: TGTGCCAGCAGTTTTGGGACACTGAAGCCCCAGCATTTT.

This clonotype was seen only a few times. This sequence joins TRBV20-1 and TRBJ2-7; D is possibly TRBD1 (6 bases). Germline CDR1 is DFQATT and CDR2 is SNEGSKA (reference sequence). V was cut by 6 bases and J by 3 bases, with 21 bases left in between. The CDR3 sequence is 15 residues long. CDR3 nucleotides: TGCAGTGCGCCGCCCAGGGGCCACTCGGTCTACGAGCAGTACTTC. Translating it yields CSAPPRGHSVYEQYF.

The chain employs TRBV14 and TRBJ2-3; 11 bases match TRBD2. The CDR3 extends over 19 amino acids. Germline-derived CDR1 and CDR2 are SGHDN and FVKESK. V lost 4 bases, J lost 5 bases, and 17 bases stayed unmatched. CDR3 nucleotides: TGTGCCAGCAGCCCGTTGTTGGGACTAGCGGACGCGCAGGGAGATACGCAGTATTTT. Translating gives CASSPLLGLADAQGDTQYF. Full variable domain (outside the CDR3, taken from reference TRBV14 and TRBJ2-3): EAGVTQFPSHSVIEKGQTVTLRCDPISGHDNLYWYRRVMGKEIKFLLHFVKESKQDESGMPNNRFLAERTGGTYSTLKVQPAELEDSGVYFCASSPLLGLADAQGDTQYFGPGTRLTVL.

The chain is built from TRBV7-9 and TRBJ2-7; possible D gene TRBD2, 5 bases. This CDR3 is built from 15 residues. Germline V gives CDR1 SEHNR, CDR2 FQNEAQ (reference sequence). V lost 5 bases and J lost 3, with 17 bases in between. The CDR3 DNA reads TGTGCCAGCAGCGTCGACGGGGTCGGCCTCTACGAGCAGTACTTC. This sequence encodes CASSVDGVGLYEQYF.

This clonotype was recorded at least ten times. J is TRBJ2-7 and V is TRBV10-3; 10 bases line up with TRBD2. This CDR3 is 15 amino acids long. The V segment lost 2 bases and the J segment 3 bases; nucleotides outside the gene matches: 4. From germline, CDR1 is ENHRY and CDR2 SYGVKD. The CDR3 sequence is CAISEGSGGRYEQYF. The CDR3 bases are TGTGCCATCAGTGAGGGTAGCGGGGGGCGCTACGAGCAGTACTTC.

V and J are TRBV3-1 and TRBJ1-4; unclear D gene. V dropped 5 bases and J dropped 5 bases, with 15 bases sitting between them. Germline loops: CDR1 LGHDT, CDR2 YNNKEL (reference sequence). The CDR3 consists of 15 residues. The DNA of the CDR3 is TGTGCCAGCAGCGGACGGGCGCTTCCGAATGAAAAACTGTTTTTT. This encodes CASSGRALPNEKLFF.